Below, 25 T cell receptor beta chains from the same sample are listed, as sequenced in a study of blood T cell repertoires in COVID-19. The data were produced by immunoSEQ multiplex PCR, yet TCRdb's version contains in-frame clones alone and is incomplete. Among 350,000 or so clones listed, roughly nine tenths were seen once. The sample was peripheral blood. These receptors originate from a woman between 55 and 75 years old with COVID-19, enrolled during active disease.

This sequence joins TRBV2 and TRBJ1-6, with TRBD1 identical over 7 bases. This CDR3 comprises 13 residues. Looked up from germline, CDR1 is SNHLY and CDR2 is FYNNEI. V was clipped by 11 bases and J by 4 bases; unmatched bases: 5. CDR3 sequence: CARSGGYNSPLHF. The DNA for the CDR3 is TGTGCCCGGTCAGGGGGGTATAATTCACCCCTCCACTTT.

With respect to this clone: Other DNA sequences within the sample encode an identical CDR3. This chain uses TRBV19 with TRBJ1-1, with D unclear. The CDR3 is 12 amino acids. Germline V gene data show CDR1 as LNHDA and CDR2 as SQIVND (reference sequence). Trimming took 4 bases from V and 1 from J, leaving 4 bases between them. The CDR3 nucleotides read TGTGCCAGTAGTAGGCAGAACACTGAAGCTTTCTTT. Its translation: CASSRQNTEAFF. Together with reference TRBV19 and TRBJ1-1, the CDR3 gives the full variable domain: DGGITQSPKYLFRKEGQNVTLSCEQNLNHDAMYWYRQDPGQGLRLIYYSQIVNDFQKGDIAEGYSVSREKKESFPLTVTSAQKNPTAFYLCASSRQNTEAFFGQGTRLTVV.

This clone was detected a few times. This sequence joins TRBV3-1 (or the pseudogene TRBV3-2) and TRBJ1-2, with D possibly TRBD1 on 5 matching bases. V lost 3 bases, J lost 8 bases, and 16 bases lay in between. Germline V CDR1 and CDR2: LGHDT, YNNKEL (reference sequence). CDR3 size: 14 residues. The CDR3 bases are TGTGCCAGCAGCCATCCCCTAGGGGCGGGAGGCTACACCTTC. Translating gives CASSHPLGAGGYTF.

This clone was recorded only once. Here the CDR3 reads CASSLWGQLTLEAFF. For the CDR3, the DNA is TGTGCCAGCAGTTTATGGGGACAGCTAACACTAGAAGCTTTCTTT. The rearrangement links TRBV28 to TRBJ1-1, with TRBD1 matching 7 bases. The ends lost 0 bases at V and 8 bases at J; junction bases unmatched: 9. Germline V lookup: CDR1 MDHEN, CDR2 SYDVKM. The CDR3 length is 15 residues.

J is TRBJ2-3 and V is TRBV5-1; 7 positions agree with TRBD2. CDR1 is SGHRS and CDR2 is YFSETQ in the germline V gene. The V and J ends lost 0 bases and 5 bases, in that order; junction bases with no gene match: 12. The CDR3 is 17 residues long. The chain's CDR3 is CASSLVSAGEGRDTQYF. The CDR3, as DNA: TGCGCCAGCAGCTTGGTGTCGGCGGGGGAAGGTAGAGATACGCAGTATTTT.

The CDR3 bases are TGTGCCAGCAGCCGCACCCCAGGGGGGTACGAGCAGTACTTC. Translation: CASSRTPGGYEQYF. The chain has TRBV11-3 and TRBJ2-7; D is possibly TRBD1 (7 bases). This CDR3 region has 14 residues. The V gene lost 5 bases and the J gene lost 4 bases, with 15 bases spanning the gap. Germline CDR1 SGHNT, CDR2 YENEEA.

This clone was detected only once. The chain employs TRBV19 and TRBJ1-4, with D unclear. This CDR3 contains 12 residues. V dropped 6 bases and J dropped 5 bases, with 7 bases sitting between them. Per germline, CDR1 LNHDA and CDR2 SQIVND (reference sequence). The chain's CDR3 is CASRTWNEKLFF. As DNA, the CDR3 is TGTGCCAGTAGGACTTGGAATGAAAAACTGTTTTTT.

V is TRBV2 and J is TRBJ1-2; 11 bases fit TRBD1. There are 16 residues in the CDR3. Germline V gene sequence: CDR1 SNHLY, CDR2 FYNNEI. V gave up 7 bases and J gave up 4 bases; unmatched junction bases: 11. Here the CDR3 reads CASIKLRDRGIYGYTF. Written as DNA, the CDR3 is TGTGCCAGCATCAAACTCCGGGACAGGGGGATCTATGGCTACACCTTC.

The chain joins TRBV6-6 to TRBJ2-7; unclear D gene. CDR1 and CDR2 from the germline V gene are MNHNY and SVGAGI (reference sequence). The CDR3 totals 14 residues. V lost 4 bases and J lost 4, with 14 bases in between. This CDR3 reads CASSFNRGAYEQYF. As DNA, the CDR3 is TGTGCCAGCAGTTTCAACCGCGGTGCGTACGAGCAGTACTTC.

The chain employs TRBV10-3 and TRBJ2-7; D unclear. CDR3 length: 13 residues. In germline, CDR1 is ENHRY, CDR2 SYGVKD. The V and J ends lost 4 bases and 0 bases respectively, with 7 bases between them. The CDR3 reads CAISATNSYEQYF. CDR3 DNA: TGTGCCATCAGTGCTACGAACTCCTACGAGCAGTACTTC.

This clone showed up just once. The CDR3 protein is CASSLVAGRTDTQYF. For the CDR3, the DNA is TGTGCCAGCAGCTTAGTCGCGGGGCGCACAGATACGCAGTATTTT. The rearrangement joins TRBV11-2 to TRBJ2-3; weak D call: TRBD2 (6 bases). In germline, CDR1 is SGHAT, CDR2 FQNNGV. V was cut by 1 base and J by 1 base, with 9 bases left in between. CDR3 size: 15 residues.

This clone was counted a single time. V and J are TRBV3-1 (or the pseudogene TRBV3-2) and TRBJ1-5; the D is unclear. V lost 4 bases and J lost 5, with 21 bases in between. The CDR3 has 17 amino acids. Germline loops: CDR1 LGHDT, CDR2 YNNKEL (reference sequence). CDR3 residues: CASSPFFLRNRDQPQHF. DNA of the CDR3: TGTGCCAGCAGCCCATTTTTCTTGAGGAACCGGGATCAGCCCCAGCATTTT.

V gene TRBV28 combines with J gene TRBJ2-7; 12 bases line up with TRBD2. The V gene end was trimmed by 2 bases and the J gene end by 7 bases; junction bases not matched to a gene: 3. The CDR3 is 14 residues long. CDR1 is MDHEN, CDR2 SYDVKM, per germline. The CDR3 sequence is CASSLLAGGREQYF. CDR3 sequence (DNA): TGTGCCAGCAGTTTACTAGCGGGGGGGCGGGAGCAGTACTTC.

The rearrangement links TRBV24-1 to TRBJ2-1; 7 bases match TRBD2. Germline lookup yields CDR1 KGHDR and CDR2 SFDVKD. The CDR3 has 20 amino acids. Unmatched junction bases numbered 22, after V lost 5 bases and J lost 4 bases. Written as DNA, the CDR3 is TGTGCCACCAGTGGCCCCGGGGGAGCGGGGAGCTCCTCCGATTACAATGAGCAGTTCTTC. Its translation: CATSGPGGAGSSSDYNEQFF.

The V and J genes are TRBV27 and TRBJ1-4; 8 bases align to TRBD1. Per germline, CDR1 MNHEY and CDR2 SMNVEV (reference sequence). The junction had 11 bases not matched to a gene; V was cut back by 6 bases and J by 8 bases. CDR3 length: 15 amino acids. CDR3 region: CASSLSGTGYEKLFF. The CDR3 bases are TGTGCCAGCAGCCTGTCTGGGACAGGATACGAAAAACTGTTTTTT.

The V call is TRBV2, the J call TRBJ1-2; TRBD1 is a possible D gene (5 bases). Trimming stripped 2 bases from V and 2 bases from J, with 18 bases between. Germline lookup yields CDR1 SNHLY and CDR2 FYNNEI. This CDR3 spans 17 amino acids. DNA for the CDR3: TGTGCCAGCAGTGAACGGTCGTTGGGGGGACTCAACTATGGCTACACCTTC. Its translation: CASSERSLGGLNYGYTF.

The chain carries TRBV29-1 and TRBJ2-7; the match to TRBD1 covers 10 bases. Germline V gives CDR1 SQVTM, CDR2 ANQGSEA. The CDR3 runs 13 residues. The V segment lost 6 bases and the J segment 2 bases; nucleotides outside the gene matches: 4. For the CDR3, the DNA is TGCAGCGTCCGACAGGGGGCCGCCTACGAGCAGTACTTC. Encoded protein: CSVRQGAAYEQYF.

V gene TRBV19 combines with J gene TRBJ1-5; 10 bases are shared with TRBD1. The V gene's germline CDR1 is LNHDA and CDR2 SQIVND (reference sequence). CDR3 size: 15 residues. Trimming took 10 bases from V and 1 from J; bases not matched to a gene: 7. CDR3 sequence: CATRDRGGSNQPQHF. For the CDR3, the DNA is TGTGCCACCCGGGACAGGGGTGGCAGCAATCAGCCCCAGCATTTT.

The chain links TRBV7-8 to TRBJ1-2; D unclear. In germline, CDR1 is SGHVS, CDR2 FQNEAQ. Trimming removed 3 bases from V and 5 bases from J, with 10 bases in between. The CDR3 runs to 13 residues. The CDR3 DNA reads TGTGCCAGCAGCTTTGCCGGGGAATATGGCTACACCTTC. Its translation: CASSFAGEYGYTF.

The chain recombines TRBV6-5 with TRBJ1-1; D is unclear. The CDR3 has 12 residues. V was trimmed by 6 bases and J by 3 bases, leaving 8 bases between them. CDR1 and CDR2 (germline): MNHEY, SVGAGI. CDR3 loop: CASRVRDTEAFF. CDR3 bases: TGTGCCAGCAGAGTCCGGGACACTGAAGCTTTCTTT.

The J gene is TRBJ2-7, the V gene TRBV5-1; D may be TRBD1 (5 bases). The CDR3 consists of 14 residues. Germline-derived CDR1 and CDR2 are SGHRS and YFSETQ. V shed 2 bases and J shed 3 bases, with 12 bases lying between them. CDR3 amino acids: CASSLEGVIYEQYF. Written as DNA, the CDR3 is TGCGCCAGCAGCTTAGAAGGGGTGATCTACGAGCAGTACTTC.

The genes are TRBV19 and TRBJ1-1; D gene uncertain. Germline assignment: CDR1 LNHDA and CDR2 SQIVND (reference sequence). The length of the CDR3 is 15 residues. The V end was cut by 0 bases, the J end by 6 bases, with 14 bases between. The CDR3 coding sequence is TGTGCCAGTAGTATAGATCTATTCGGGGTCGCTGAAGCTTTCTTT. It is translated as CASSIDLFGVAEAFF.

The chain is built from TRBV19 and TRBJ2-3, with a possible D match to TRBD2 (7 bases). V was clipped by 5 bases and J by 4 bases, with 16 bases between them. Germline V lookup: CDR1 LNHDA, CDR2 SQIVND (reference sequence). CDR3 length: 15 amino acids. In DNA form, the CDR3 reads TGTGCCAGTAGTCTCCGGGGGGCCGGGGCAGATACGCAGTATTTT. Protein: CASSLRGAGADTQYF.

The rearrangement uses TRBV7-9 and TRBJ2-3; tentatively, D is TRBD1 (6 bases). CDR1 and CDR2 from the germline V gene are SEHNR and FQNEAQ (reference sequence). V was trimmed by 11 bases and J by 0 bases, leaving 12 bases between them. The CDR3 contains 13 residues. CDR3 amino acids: CARQVTSTDTQYF. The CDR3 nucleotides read TGTGCCCGACAGGTAACTAGCACAGATACGCAGTATTTT.

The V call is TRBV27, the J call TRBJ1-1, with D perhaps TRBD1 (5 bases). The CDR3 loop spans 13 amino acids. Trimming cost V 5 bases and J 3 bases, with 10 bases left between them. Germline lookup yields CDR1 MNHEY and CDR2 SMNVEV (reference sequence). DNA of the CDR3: TGTGCCAGCAGTCACCAGGGCTACACTGAAGCTTTCTTT. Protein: CASSHQGYTEAFF.